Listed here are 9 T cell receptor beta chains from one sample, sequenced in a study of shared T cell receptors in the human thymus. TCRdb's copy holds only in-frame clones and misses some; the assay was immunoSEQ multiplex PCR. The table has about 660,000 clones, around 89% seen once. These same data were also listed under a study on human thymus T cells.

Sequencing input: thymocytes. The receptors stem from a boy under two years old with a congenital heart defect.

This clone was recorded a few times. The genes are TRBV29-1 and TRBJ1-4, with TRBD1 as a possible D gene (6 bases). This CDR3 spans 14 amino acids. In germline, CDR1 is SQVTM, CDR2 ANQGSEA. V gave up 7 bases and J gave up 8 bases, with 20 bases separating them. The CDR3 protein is CSGGGGVEEEKLFF. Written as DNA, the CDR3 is TGCAGCGGCGGGGGCGGGGTTGAGGAAGAAAAACTGTTTTTT.

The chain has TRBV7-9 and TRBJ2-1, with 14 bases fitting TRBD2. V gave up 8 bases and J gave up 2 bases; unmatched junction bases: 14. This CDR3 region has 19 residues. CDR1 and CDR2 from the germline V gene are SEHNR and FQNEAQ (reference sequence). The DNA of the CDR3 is TGTGCCAGCGCCCACGGACTAGCGGGAGGCCTCTTAACCTACAATGAGCAGTTCTTC. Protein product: CASAHGLAGGLLTYNEQFF.

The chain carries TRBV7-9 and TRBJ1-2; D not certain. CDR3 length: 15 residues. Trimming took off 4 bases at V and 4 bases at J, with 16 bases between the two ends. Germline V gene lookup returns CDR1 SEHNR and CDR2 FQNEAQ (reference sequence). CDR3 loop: CASSSEGRIPYGYTF. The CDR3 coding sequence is TGTGCCAGCAGCTCTGAGGGAAGGATCCCCTATGGCTACACCTTC.

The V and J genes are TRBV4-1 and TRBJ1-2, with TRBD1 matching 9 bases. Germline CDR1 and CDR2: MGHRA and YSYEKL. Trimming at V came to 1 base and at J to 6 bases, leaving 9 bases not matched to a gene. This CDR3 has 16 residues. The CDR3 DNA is TGCGCCAGCAGCCAAGTGGGACAGGGTCCCTGGGATGGCTACACCTTC. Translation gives CASSQVGQGPWDGYTF.

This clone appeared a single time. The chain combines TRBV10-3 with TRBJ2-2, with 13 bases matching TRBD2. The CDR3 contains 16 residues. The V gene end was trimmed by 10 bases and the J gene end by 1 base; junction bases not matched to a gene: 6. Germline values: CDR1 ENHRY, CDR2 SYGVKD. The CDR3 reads CATSGTSGKNTGELFF. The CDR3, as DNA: TGTGCCACCTCCGGGACTAGCGGGAAGAACACCGGGGAGCTGTTTTTT.

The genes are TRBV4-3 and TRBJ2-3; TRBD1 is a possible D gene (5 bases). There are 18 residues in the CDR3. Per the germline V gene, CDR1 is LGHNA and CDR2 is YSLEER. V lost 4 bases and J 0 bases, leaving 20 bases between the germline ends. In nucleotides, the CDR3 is TGCGCCAGCAGCCCCCAAGTGGGGCGCCGCTGCAGCACAGATACGCAGTATTTT. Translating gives CASSPQVGRRCSTDTQYF.

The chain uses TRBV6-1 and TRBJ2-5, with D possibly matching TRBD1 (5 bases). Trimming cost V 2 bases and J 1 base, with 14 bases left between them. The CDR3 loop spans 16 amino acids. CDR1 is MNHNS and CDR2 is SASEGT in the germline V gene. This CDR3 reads CASSETDLGPQETQYF. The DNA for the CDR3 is TGTGCCAGCAGTGAAACAGACCTGGGGCCCCAAGAGACCCAGTACTTC.

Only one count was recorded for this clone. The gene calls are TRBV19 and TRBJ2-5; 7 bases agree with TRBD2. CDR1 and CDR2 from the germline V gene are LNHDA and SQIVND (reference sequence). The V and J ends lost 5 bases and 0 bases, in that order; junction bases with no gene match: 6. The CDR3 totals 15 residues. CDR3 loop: CASSEAGRYQETQYF. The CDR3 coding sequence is TGTGCCAGTAGTGAAGCGGGGAGGTACCAAGAGACCCAGTACTTC.

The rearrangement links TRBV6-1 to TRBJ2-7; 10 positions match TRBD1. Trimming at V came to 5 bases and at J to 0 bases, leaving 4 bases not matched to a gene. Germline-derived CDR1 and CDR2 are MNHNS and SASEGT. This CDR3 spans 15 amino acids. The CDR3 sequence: CASSSRDRGSYEQYF. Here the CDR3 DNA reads TGTGCCAGCAGTTCAAGGGACAGGGGCTCCTACGAGCAGTACTTC.